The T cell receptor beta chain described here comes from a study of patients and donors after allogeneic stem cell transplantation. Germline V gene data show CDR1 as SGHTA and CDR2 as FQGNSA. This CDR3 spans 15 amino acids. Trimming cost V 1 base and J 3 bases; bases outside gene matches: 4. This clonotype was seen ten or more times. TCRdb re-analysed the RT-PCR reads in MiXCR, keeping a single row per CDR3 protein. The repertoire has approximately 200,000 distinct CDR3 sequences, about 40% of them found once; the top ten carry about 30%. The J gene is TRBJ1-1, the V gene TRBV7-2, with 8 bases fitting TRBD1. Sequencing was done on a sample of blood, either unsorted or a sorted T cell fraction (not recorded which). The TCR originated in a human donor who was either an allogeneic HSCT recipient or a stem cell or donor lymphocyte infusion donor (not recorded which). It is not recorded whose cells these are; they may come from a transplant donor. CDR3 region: CASSLEAGGHTEAFF. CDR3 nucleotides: TGTGCCAGCAGCTTAGAGGCAGGGGGCCACACTGAAGCTTTCTTT.